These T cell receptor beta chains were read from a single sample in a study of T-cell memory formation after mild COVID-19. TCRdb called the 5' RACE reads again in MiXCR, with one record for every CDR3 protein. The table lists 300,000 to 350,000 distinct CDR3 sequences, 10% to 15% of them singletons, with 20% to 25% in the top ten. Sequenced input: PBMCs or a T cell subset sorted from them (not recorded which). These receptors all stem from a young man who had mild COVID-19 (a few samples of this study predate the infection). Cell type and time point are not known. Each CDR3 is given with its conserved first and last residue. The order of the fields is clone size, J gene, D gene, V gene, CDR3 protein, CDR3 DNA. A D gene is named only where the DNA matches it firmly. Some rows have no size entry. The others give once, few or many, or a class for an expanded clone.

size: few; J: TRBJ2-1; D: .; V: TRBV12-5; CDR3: CASGGFRVKFQYNEQFF; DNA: TGTGCTAGTGGAGGTTTCAGGGTAAAGTTTCAATACAATGAGCAGTTCTTC
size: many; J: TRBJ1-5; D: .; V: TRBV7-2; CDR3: CASSYSNQPQHF; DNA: TGTGCCAGCAGCTATAGCAATCAGCCCCAGCATTTT
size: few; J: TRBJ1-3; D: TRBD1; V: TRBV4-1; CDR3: CASSRLPGQGGGNTIYF; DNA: TGCGCCAGCAGCCGCTTACCGGGACAGGGGGGAGGAAACACCATATATTTT
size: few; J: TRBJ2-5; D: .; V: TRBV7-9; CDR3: CASSAGTKTQYF; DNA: TGTGCCAGCAGTGCAGGGACCAAAACCCAGTACTTC
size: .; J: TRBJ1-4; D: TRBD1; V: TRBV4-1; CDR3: CASSSQGEKLFF; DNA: TGCGCCAGCAGCTCACAGGGGGAAAAACTGTTTTTT
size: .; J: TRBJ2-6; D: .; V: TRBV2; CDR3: CASGSSSGANVLTF; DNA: TGTGCCAGCGGAAGCAGCTCTGGGGCCAACGTCCTGACTTTC
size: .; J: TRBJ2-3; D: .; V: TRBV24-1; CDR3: CATSASWADTQYF; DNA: TGTGCCACCAGTGCCTCCTGGGCAGATACGCAGTATTTT
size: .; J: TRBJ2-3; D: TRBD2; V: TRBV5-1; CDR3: CASSLGLAGASDTQYF; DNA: TGCGCCAGCAGCTTGGGGCTAGCGGGGGCCTCGGATACGCAGTATTTT
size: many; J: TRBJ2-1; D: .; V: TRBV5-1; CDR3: CASSWASVGNEQFF; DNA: TGCGCCAGCAGCTGGGCTAGCGTGGGGAATGAGCAGTTCTTC
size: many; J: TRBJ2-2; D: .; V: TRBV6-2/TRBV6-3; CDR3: CASSYGRPGLNTGELFF; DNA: TGTGCCAGCAGTTACGGGCGTCCCGGGCTGAACACCGGGGAGCTGTTTTTT
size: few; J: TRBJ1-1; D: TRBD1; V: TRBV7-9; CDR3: CASSLPTGQMNTEAFF; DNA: TGTGCCAGCAGCTTGCCTACGGGACAGATGAACACTGAAGCTTTCTTT
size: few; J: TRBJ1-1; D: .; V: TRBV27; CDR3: CASGFGGPEAFF; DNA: TGTGCCAGCGGATTTGGGGGGCCTGAAGCTTTCTTT
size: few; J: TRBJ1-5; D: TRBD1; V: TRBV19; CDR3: CASSMGQGNQPQHF; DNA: TGTGCCAGTAGTATGGGACAGGGTAATCAGCCCCAGCATTTT
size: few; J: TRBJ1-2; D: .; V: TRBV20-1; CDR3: CSASVQAEYGYTF; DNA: TGCAGTGCTAGCGTGCAGGCCGAGTATGGCTACACCTTC
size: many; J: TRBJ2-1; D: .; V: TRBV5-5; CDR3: CASSSLSDEQFF; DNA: TGTGCCAGCAGCTCGCTCAGCGATGAGCAGTTCTTC
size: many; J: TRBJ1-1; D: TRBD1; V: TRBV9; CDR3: CASSAVDRGWTEAFF; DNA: TGTGCCAGCAGCGCCGTCGACAGGGGTTGGACTGAAGCTTTCTTT
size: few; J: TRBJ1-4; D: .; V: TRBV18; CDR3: CASSPMGVENEKLFF; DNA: TGTGCCAGCTCACCCATGGGGGTTGAGAATGAAAAACTGTTTTTT
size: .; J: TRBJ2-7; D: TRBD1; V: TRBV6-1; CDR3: CASSEEGTGSLLEQYF; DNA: TGTGCCAGCAGTGAAGAAGGGACAGGGTCACTGCTGGAGCAGTACTTC
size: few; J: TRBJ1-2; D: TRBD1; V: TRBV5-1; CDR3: CASSWRGQGYGYTF; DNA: TGCGCCAGCAGCTGGAGGGGACAGGGATATGGCTACACCTTC
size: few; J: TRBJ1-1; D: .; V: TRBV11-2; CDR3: CASSPFPTGRFTEAFF; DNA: TGTGCCAGCAGCCCCTTCCCCACAGGGCGTTTCACTGAAGCTTTCTTT
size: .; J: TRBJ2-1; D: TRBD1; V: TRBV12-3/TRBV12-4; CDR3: CASSPRGFVYNEQFF; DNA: TGTGCCAGCAGCCCCAGGGGGTTTGTTTACAATGAGCAGTTCTTC
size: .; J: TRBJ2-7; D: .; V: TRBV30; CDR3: CAWSRRARGEQYF; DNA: TGTGCCTGGAGCAGAAGAGCGAGGGGCGAGCAGTACTTC
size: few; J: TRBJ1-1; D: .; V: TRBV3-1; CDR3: CASSQDSGWAEAFF; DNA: TGTGCCAGCAGCCAAGATTCAGGTTGGGCTGAAGCTTTCTTT